Shown below are 23 T cell receptor beta chains from a single sample sequenced in a study of shared clonotypes between healthy human individuals. TCRdb's copy holds only in-frame clones and misses some; the assay was immunoSEQ multiplex PCR. The table shows fewer than 700,000 clones, with roughly 72% occurring only once. Material: PBMCs. Every receptor here comes from a woman aged 40-49 years in good health. Some clones in this sample may be carry-over from other donors' samples.

This clone was observed a handful of times. The CDR3 DNA reads TGTGCCAGCAACAGGGTAAGCGGAGCTTTCTTT. Its translation is CASNRVSGAFF. This chain joins TRBV2 and TRBJ1-1; D perhaps matches TRBD1 (6 bases). Germline values: CDR1 SNHLY, CDR2 FYNNEI. The CDR3 has 11 amino acids. V was trimmed by 7 bases and J by 10 bases, leaving 13 bases between them. The variable domain in full, with the rest retrieved from reference TRBV2 and TRBJ1-1, is EPEVTQTPSHQVTQMGQEVILRCVPISNHLYFYWYRQILGQKVEFLVSFYNNEISEKSEIFDDQFSVERPDGSNFTLKIRSTKLEDSAMYFCASNRVSGAFFGQGTRLTVV.

The chain recombines TRBV4-3 with TRBJ2-2; no definite D call. Germline lookup yields CDR1 LGHNA and CDR2 YSLEER. CDR3 length: 15 residues. Trimming took off 4 bases at V and 2 bases at J, with 11 bases between the two ends. In DNA, the CDR3 is TGCGCCAGCAGCCGTTCGGCCGAAAACACCGGGGAGCTGTTTTTT. Translation gives CASSRSAENTGELFF.

This rearrangement joins TRBV7-2 to TRBJ2-7; 11 positions match TRBD2. Germline V gene data show CDR1 as SGHTA and CDR2 as FQGNSA. V was clipped by 5 bases and J by 4 bases; unmatched bases: 7. This CDR3 spans 15 amino acids. The chain's CDR3 is CASSGLGLAAYEQYF. CDR3 bases: TGTGCCAGCAGCGGCCTGGGACTAGCGGCGTACGAGCAGTACTTC.

CDR3 residues: CASRLTYGQLNTEAFF. For the CDR3, the DNA is TGTGCCAGCAGGTTAACATACGGACAACTGAACACTGAAGCTTTCTTT. The genes are TRBV2 and TRBJ1-1; a weak D match, TRBD1 (5 bases). V was pared by 6 bases and J by 0 bases, with 17 bases between. The CDR3 covers 16 residues. The germline V gene has CDR1 SNHLY and CDR2 FYNNEI.

This clone was observed once. This chain uses TRBV5-1 with TRBJ2-1, with D tentatively TRBD1 (6 bases). The CDR3 covers 14 residues. From germline, CDR1 is SGHRS and CDR2 YFSETQ. The germline V and J ends were trimmed by 4 bases and 6 bases, with 14 bases remaining between them. The CDR3 protein is CASSPPGASNEQFF. CDR3 nucleotides: TGCGCCAGCAGCCCTCCAGGGGCGTCCAATGAGCAGTTCTTC.

Note on this clone: A single base is all that separates this from a far larger clone, so a read error is likely. Other DNA sequences of this sample code for an identical CDR3. This chain connects TRBV29-1 to TRBJ1-1; D not resolved. The V gene's germline CDR1 is SQVTM and CDR2 ANQGSEA. The CDR3 is 13 amino acids. The CDR3 bases are TGCAGCGTTGGCGTGGGCGGGAACACTGAAGCCTTCTTT. As protein: CSVGVGGNTEAFF.

The genes are TRBV7-6 and TRBJ2-7; 11 nucleotides line up with TRBD2. J lost 6 bases, V lost 5 bases, and 9 bases had no gene match. Germline V CDR1 and CDR2: SGHVS, FNYEAQ. The CDR3 is 15 amino acids. The CDR3 here is CASSQTSGGWGEQYF. CDR3 DNA sequence: TGTGCCAGCAGCCAAACTAGCGGGGGCTGGGGCGAGCAGTACTTC.

The J gene is TRBJ2-1, the V gene TRBV7-3, with D uncertain. This CDR3 has 13 residues. V was cut by 2 bases and J by 10 bases, with 12 bases left in between. The germline CDR1 and CDR2 sequences are SGHTA and FQGTGA. The CDR3 loop reads CASSLEGLGEQFF. For the CDR3, the DNA is TGTGCCAGCAGCTTAGAAGGTTTGGGGGAGCAGTTCTTC.

The chain couples TRBV7-9 to TRBJ2-2, with D unclear. With 11 bases removed from V and 6 bases from J, the gap between germline ends came to 19 bases. This CDR3 region has 14 residues. Germline V gene data show CDR1 as SEHNR and CDR2 as FQNEAQ (reference sequence). The chain's CDR3 is CASAAFPAPGELFF. CDR3 DNA: TGTGCCTCGGCGGCCTTTCCTGCTCCCGGGGAGCTGTTTTTT.

This clone was recorded once. The CDR3 DNA reads as TGCGCCAGCAGCGCAAACCGGACAGGGTTTTTTACCGGGGAGCTGTTTTTT. Translating gives CASSANRTGFFTGELFF. The chain carries TRBV10-1 and TRBJ2-2, with 8 bases identical to TRBD1. CDR3 length: 17 residues. After removal of 6 bases from V and 5 bases from J, the junction contained 14 bases not matched to a gene. Germline V lookup: CDR1 WNHNN, CDR2 SYGVQD (reference sequence).

The V gene is TRBV2, the J gene TRBJ2-7, with D uncertain. V dropped 8 bases and J dropped 2 bases, with 7 bases sitting between them. The CDR3 loop spans 11 amino acids. Per germline, CDR1 SNHLY and CDR2 FYNNEI. CDR3 residues: CASLEAYEQYF. The CDR3, as DNA: TGTGCCAGCCTCGAGGCCTACGAGCAGTACTTC.

Concerning this clone itself: This likely traces to a read error, being one base from a far larger clone. This sample also contains other DNA sequences that code for the same CDR3. The CDR3 reads CASSEAVKLTEAFF. The DNA of the CDR3 is TGTGCCAGCAGTGAAGCCGTAAAACTGACTGAAGCTTTCTTT. V is TRBV2 and J is TRBJ1-1, with no clear D. V lost 0 bases, J lost 5 bases, and 10 bases lay in between. Germline V CDR1 and CDR2: SNHLY, FYNNEI. The CDR3 consists of 14 residues.

CDR3 residues: CASSYEQETQYF. CDR3 bases: TGTGCCAGCAGCTATGAACAAGAGACCCAGTACTTC. This rearrangement joins TRBV7-6 to TRBJ2-5; D gene uncertain. This CDR3 region has 12 residues. CDR1 SGHVS and CDR2 FNYEAQ come from the germline V gene. The ends were cut back, 4 bases at V and 2 bases at J, with 5 bases in the middle.

This clone has a handful of counts. V is TRBV21-1 and J is TRBJ1-2. TRBV21-1 is given as a pseudogene. CDR3 length equals 13 residues. As DNA, the CDR3 is TGTGCCAGCAGCACAGAAGTAGGCTATGGCTACACCTTC. Translating gives CASSTEVGYGYTF.

The CDR3 spells CASSSTAGSRTDTQYF. In DNA form, the CDR3 reads TGTGCCAGCAGCTCCACGGCCGGGAGTCGAACAGATACGCAGTATTTT. The chain joins TRBV7-2 to TRBJ2-3; D is perhaps TRBD2 (6 bases). From germline, CDR1 is SGHTA and CDR2 FQGNSA. Trimming took off 4 bases at V and 3 bases at J, with 17 bases between the two ends. There are 16 residues in the CDR3.

The rearrangement links TRBV5-1 to TRBJ1-1, with 10 nucleotides matching TRBD1. V gave up 4 bases and J gave up 4 bases; unmatched junction bases: 7. Germline assignment: CDR1 SGHRS and CDR2 YFSETQ. CDR3 length: 15 amino acids. The CDR3 here is CASSLDRGIFTEAFF. Here the CDR3 DNA reads TGCGCCAGCAGCCTGGACAGGGGGATCTTCACTGAAGCTTTCTTT.

In regard to this clone: Possible read error: a much larger clone is one base away. Additional DNA sequences in this sample encode the identical CDR3. V gene TRBV18 combines with J gene TRBJ2-7; 10 bases agree with TRBD1. The CDR3 is 15 residues long. The germline CDR1 and CDR2 sequences are KGHSH and LQKENI. The V gene end was trimmed by 5 bases and the J gene end by 0 bases; junction bases not matched to a gene: 4. The CDR3 bases are TGTGCCAGCTCAGGGGGACAGGGGAGCTCCTACGAGCAGTACTTC. It is translated as CASSGGQGSSYEQYF.

This clone was counted a few times. The chain joins TRBV4-2 to TRBJ1-4, with 7 bases matching TRBD1. Germline loops: CDR1 LGHNA, CDR2 YNFKEQ. The CDR3 sequence is 15 residues long. J gave up 5 bases and V 0 bases, and 3 bases lay outside the gene matches. The chain's CDR3 is CASSQETGTNEKLFF. The CDR3 DNA follows: TGTGCCAGCAGCCAAGAGACAGGGACAAATGAAAAACTGTTTTTT.

V gene TRBV6-1 combines with J gene TRBJ2-7; D unclear. The V and J ends lost 3 bases and 6 bases respectively, with 12 bases between them. The CDR3 is 13 residues long. Per germline, CDR1 MNHNS and CDR2 SASEGT. The CDR3 spells CASSDRLFGEQYF. CDR3 nucleotide sequence: TGTGCCAGCAGTGACCGTCTCTTTGGCGAGCAGTACTTC.

The V gene is TRBV10-2, the J gene TRBJ1-4; D remains ambiguous. V was trimmed by 0 bases and J by 0 bases, leaving 2 bases between them. Germline values: CDR1 WSHSY, CDR2 SAAADI. The length of the CDR3 is 14 residues. For the CDR3, the DNA is TGCGCCAGCAGTGAGTCGGCAACTAATGAAAAACTGTTTTTT. The encoded protein is CASSESATNEKLFF.

The rearrangement joins TRBV5-1 to TRBJ2-7, with D possibly being TRBD2 (6 bases). The V gene lost 0 bases and the J gene lost 4 bases, with 17 bases spanning the gap. Germline CDR1 is SGHRS and CDR2 is YFSETQ. This CDR3 is 16 amino acids long. CDR3 region: CASSLAASVPPYEQYF. The CDR3 DNA reads TGCGCCAGCAGCTTGGCGGCTAGCGTACCGCCTTACGAGCAGTACTTC.

There are many counts of this clone. The CDR3 region has the DNA TGTGCCATAGCGACAGGGAGTGACACTGAAGCTTTCTTT. This encodes CAIATGSDTEAFF. The chain joins TRBV10-3 to TRBJ1-1; 7 bases align to TRBD1. The V gene's germline CDR1 is ENHRY and CDR2 SYGVKD. CDR3 size: 13 residues. After removal of 9 bases from V and 3 bases from J, the junction contained 7 bases not matched to a gene.

This chain connects TRBV19 to TRBJ2-5, with D possibly TRBD2 on 5 matching bases. This CDR3 has 13 amino acids. V was shortened by 3 bases and J by 3 bases, with 8 bases between the two germline ends. Germline lookup yields CDR1 LNHDA and CDR2 SQIVND (reference sequence). The CDR3 DNA is TGTGCCAGTAGTATGGCTAGCAAAGAGACCCAGTACTTC. It specifies CASSMASKETQYF.